Each of the 22 T cell receptor beta chains below was sequenced from the same sample in a study of blood T cell repertoires in COVID-19. Sequencing used immunoSEQ multiplex PCR; TCRdb keeps in-frame clones, though not all of them. This sample has hundreds of thousands of clones, with approximately 84% found just once. What was sequenced was PBMCs or T cells enriched from blood (not recorded which). The receptors shown here come from a man in his thirties or forties who had recovered from COVID-19.

This rearrangement joins TRBV18 to TRBJ2-3; D is possibly TRBD2 (6 bases). Deletions cut 5 bases from V and 4 bases from J, with 16 bases between. Germline V lookup: CDR1 KGHSH, CDR2 LQKENI. The CDR3 has 15 amino acids. For the CDR3, the DNA is TGTGCCAGCTCAGCCGTACTAGGGGAGGCAGATACGCAGTATTTT. The encoded protein is CASSAVLGEADTQYF.

J is TRBJ1-5 and V is TRBV30, with D perhaps matching TRBD1 (5 bases). V lost 4 bases and J 7 bases, leaving 23 bases between the germline ends. CDR1 and CDR2 from the germline V gene are GTSNPN and SVGIG (reference sequence). This CDR3 has 16 amino acids. The CDR3 is CAWTWPVEGLGQPQHF. DNA for the CDR3: TGTGCCTGGACGTGGCCGGTGGAGGGGTTGGGGCAGCCCCAGCATTTT.

This clone has only one observation. The rearrangement links TRBV19 to TRBJ2-4; 12 bases fit TRBD1. The V segment lost 6 bases and the J segment 3 bases; nucleotides outside the gene matches: 9. The germline V gene has CDR1 LNHDA and CDR2 SQIVND (reference sequence). CDR3 length: 17 amino acids. DNA for the CDR3: TGTGCCAGTAGCCACTATGGGACAGGGGGCCTCAAAAACATTCAGTACTTC. The encoded protein is CASSHYGTGGLKNIQYF.

The chain couples TRBV28 to TRBJ2-7; 10 bases align to TRBD2. This CDR3 region has 15 residues. Per the germline V gene, CDR1 is MDHEN and CDR2 is SYDVKM. J lost 6 bases, V lost 5 bases, and 10 bases had no gene match. The chain's CDR3 is CASSTRTSGTGEQYF. The CDR3 region has the DNA TGTGCCAGCAGTACTCGGACTAGCGGCACGGGCGAGCAGTACTTC.

This chain connects TRBV7-9 to TRBJ1-5, with no clear D. CDR3 size: 15 residues. Trimming removed 3 bases from V and 0 bases from J, with 9 bases in between. CDR1 and CDR2 (germline): SEHNR, FQNEAQ (reference sequence). The DNA of the CDR3 is TGTGCCAGCAGCTTTGGGCCCAATAGCAATCAGCCCCAGCATTTT. Its protein product is CASSFGPNSNQPQHF.

J is TRBJ2-1 and V is TRBV14; 13 bases are a match to TRBD2. Germline V gene lookup returns CDR1 SGHDN and CDR2 FVKESK. V was pared by 2 bases and J by 4 bases, with 5 bases of the junction left unmatched. The CDR3 contains 17 residues. The CDR3 protein is CASSQRGLAGIYNEQFF. Written as DNA, the CDR3 is TGTGCCAGCAGCCAAAGGGGACTAGCGGGGATTTACAATGAGCAGTTCTTC.

The genes are TRBV5-4 and TRBJ2-2, with D possibly matching TRBD1 (6 bases). Germline loops: CDR1 SGHNT, CDR2 YYREEE (reference sequence). V gave up 4 bases and J gave up 3 bases, with 16 bases separating them. There are 16 residues in the CDR3. The CDR3 loop reads CASSQAIQGHTGELFF. Here the CDR3 DNA reads TGTGCCAGCAGCCAGGCCATACAGGGTCACACCGGGGAGCTGTTTTTT. Drawing the rest from reference TRBV5-4 and TRBJ2-2, the complete variable domain is ETGVTQSPTHLIKTRGQQVTLRCSSQSGHNTVSWYQQALGQGPQFIFQYYREEENGRGNFPPRFSGLQFPNYSSELNVNALELDDSALYLCASSQAIQGHTGELFFGEGSRLTVL.

The genes are TRBV5-5 and TRBJ1-1, with a possible D match to TRBD1 (6 bases). Germline V gene sequence: CDR1 SGHKS, CDR2 YYEKEE (reference sequence). This CDR3 spans 11 amino acids. The V and J ends lost 2 bases and 9 bases respectively, with 8 bases between them. CDR3 sequence: CASSLQGKAFF. The CDR3 DNA is TGTGCCAGCAGCTTACAGGGTAAAGCTTTCTTT.

The V and J genes are TRBV11-3 and TRBJ2-7, with D possibly being TRBD2 (5 bases). Germline V lookup: CDR1 SGHNT, CDR2 YENEEA. This CDR3 region has 15 residues. The germline V and J ends were trimmed by 3 bases and 2 bases, with 14 bases remaining between them. CDR3 coding DNA: TGTGCCAGCAGCTTGGGGTCAGGCGGGCCCTACGAGCAGTACTTC. Encoded protein: CASSLGSGGPYEQYF.

J is TRBJ1-4 and V is TRBV2; a weak D match, TRBD1 (6 bases). The CDR3 covers 14 residues. V was trimmed by 3 bases and J by 6 bases, leaving 11 bases between them. Germline-derived CDR1 and CDR2 are SNHLY and FYNNEI. CDR3 sequence reads: CASSDLGGDEKLFF. In DNA, the CDR3 is TGTGCCAGCAGTGACTTAGGGGGGGATGAAAAACTGTTTTTT.

This clone was recorded only once. This chain uses TRBV19 with TRBJ2-7; possibly TRBD2 for D (5 bases). Trimming removed 1 base from V and 4 bases from J, with 11 bases in between. CDR3 size: 14 residues. The germline CDR1 and CDR2 sequences are LNHDA and SQIVND (reference sequence). The DNA of the CDR3 is TGTGCCAGTAGTATAGCGGACGGGGAGTACGAGCAGTACTTC. This translates into CASSIADGEYEQYF.

The chain recombines TRBV2 with TRBJ2-2; TRBD1 is a possible D gene (7 bases). The germline V and J ends were trimmed by 4 bases and 6 bases, with 15 bases remaining between them. Germline CDR1 is SNHLY and CDR2 is FYNNEI. The CDR3 extends over 15 amino acids. The CDR3 reads CASSARAGGPGELFF. DNA of the CDR3: TGTGCCAGCAGTGCTAGGGCAGGGGGGCCCGGGGAGCTGTTTTTT.

This clone was observed a single time. This chain uses TRBV6-5 with TRBJ2-4; perhaps TRBD2 as D (5 bases). Germline values: CDR1 MNHEY, CDR2 SVGAGI. The CDR3 totals 15 residues. The ends were cut back, 6 bases at V and 0 bases at J, with 12 bases in the middle. As DNA, the CDR3 is TGTGCCAGCAGAAGCCCCGGGGAAGCCAAAAACATTCAGTACTTC. Translation: CASRSPGEAKNIQYF.

This rearrangement joins TRBV12-3 or TRBV12-4 to TRBJ1-1, with D unclear. The V end was cut by 5 bases, the J end by 3 bases, with 10 bases between. CDR3 length equals 13 residues. CDR3: CASSAGGHTEAFF. The CDR3 DNA sequence: TGTGCCAGCAGTGCCGGCGGTCACACTGAAGCTTTCTTT.

The chain uses TRBV6-5 and TRBJ2-5; TRBD2 agrees at 8 bases. V gave up 6 bases and J gave up 5 bases; unmatched junction bases: 11. Germline-derived CDR1 and CDR2 are MNHEY and SVGAGI. This CDR3 has 15 residues. Here the CDR3 reads CASSPAAGAHETQYF. The CDR3 DNA follows: TGTGCCAGCAGCCCCGCAGCGGGAGCCCACGAGACCCAGTACTTC.

The chain recombines TRBV30 with TRBJ2-6, with D unclear. The V gene's germline CDR1 is GTSNPN and CDR2 SVGIG (reference sequence). The CDR3 sequence is 16 residues long. Trimming cost V 1 base and J 0 bases, with 10 bases left between them. DNA of the CDR3: TGTGCCTGGAGTGGGCCCGCCTCCTCTGGGGCCAACGTCCTGACTTTC. It specifies CAWSGPASSGANVLTF.

The CDR3 reads CASSFQASYEQYF. As DNA, the CDR3 is TGTGCCAGCAGTTTCCAGGCCTCCTACGAGCAGTACTTC. The chain joins TRBV12-3 or TRBV12-4 to TRBJ2-7, with D hard to call. The CDR3 sequence is 13 residues long. The V end was cut by 3 bases, the J end by 0 bases, with 6 bases between.

This chain joins TRBV7-8 and TRBJ2-7; 8 bases match TRBD1. The V gene's germline CDR1 is SGHVS and CDR2 FQNEAQ. V lost 5 bases to trimming and J lost 5 bases; unmatched junction nucleotides: 8. This CDR3 has 14 amino acids. Here the CDR3 DNA reads TGTGCCAGCAGCCAATACGGGACAGGCGACGAGCAGTACTTC. Its protein is CASSQYGTGDEQYF.

The chain uses TRBV5-1 and TRBJ2-1, with TRBD2 identical over 11 bases. CDR1 SGHRS and CDR2 YFSETQ come from the germline V gene. CDR3 length: 16 residues. After removal of 0 bases from V and 5 bases from J, the junction contained 4 bases not matched to a gene. As DNA, the CDR3 is TGCGCCAGCAGCTTGGCCGGGACTAGCGGTGACAATGAGCAGTTCTTC. Its translation is CASSLAGTSGDNEQFF.

This chain uses TRBV11-2 with TRBJ2-3; TRBD1 aligns across 9 bases. The CDR3 contains 17 residues. Germline lookup yields CDR1 SGHAT and CDR2 FQNNGV. After removal of 3 bases from V and 2 bases from J, the junction contained 9 bases not matched to a gene. The CDR3 loop reads CASSLRAGTGTTDTQYF. CDR3 DNA: TGTGCCAGCAGCTTGAGAGCCGGGACAGGGACCACAGATACGCAGTATTTT.

This clone was seen just once. In nucleotides, the CDR3 is TGTGCCGCCTCCCGGGAATTTAATGAAAAACTGTTTTTT. Translation: CAASREFNEKLFF. V gene TRBV10-3 combines with J gene TRBJ1-4; no reliable D call. Trimming stripped 11 bases from V and 4 bases from J, with 14 bases between. CDR3 length: 13 residues. CDR1 and CDR2 from the germline V gene are ENHRY and SYGVKD.

The chain recombines TRBV30 with TRBJ2-3; D might be TRBD1 (6 bases). V was cut by 3 bases and J by 6 bases, with 7 bases left in between. CDR1 GTSNPN and CDR2 SVGIG come from the germline V gene (reference sequence). This CDR3 has 11 residues. This CDR3 is CAWRRGDTQYF. The CDR3 nucleotides are TGTGCCTGGAGAAGGGGGGATACGCAGTATTTT.